Each of the 27 T cell receptor beta chains below was sequenced from the same sample in a study of cytomegalovirus exposure and HLA in healthy donors. Amplification used 60 Vbeta primers and 13 Jbeta primers. Data came from immunoSEQ multiplex PCR; TCRdb stores just in-frame clones and leaves some out. The table has over 250,000 clones, roughly 88% seen once. The sample comprised PBMCs. The receptors were sampled from a man aged 40-55 years in good health and CMV-seropositive.

The chain is built from TRBV4-3 and TRBJ2-3, with 10 bases that match TRBD2. CDR3 length: 19 amino acids. The germline V gene encodes CDR1 LGHNA and CDR2 YSLEER. Trimming at V came to 0 bases and at J to 5 bases, leaving 14 bases not matched to a gene. The CDR3 spells CASSQDTVSASGRGDTQYF. In DNA form, the CDR3 reads TGCGCCAGCAGCCAAGATACTGTCTCGGCAAGCGGGAGGGGAGATACGCAGTATTTT.

The V and J genes are TRBV11-2 and TRBJ2-2, with D tentatively TRBD1 (5 bases). The V gene lost 5 bases and the J gene lost 1 base, with 11 bases spanning the gap. CDR1 and CDR2 from the germline V gene are SGHAT and FQNNGV. The length of the CDR3 is 15 residues. The CDR3 loop is CASSPIDRNTGELFF. The CDR3 DNA sequence: TGTGCCAGCAGCCCAATAGACAGGAACACCGGGGAGCTGTTTTTT.

The V gene is TRBV27, the J gene TRBJ2-7; possibly TRBD1 for D (6 bases). Germline lookup yields CDR1 MNHEY and CDR2 SMNVEV (reference sequence). The CDR3 is made up of 15 amino acids. Trimming took 9 bases from V and 0 from J, leaving 18 bases between them. The CDR3 region is CASRNLQGLSYEQYF. The CDR3 bases are TGTGCCAGTCGTAATTTACAGGGCCTCTCCTACGAGCAGTACTTC.

This chain joins TRBV5-1 and TRBJ2-7, with D perhaps matching TRBD2 (6 bases). The CDR3 loop spans 15 amino acids. Trimming pared 2 bases from V and 0 bases from J, leaving 12 bases between. CDR1 is SGHRS and CDR2 is YFSETQ in the germline V gene. The CDR3 spells CASSLWRDTSYEQYF. In DNA form, the CDR3 reads TGCGCCAGCAGCTTATGGCGGGATACCTCCTACGAGCAGTACTTC.

This rearrangement joins TRBV29-1 to TRBJ2-7, with 7 nucleotides matching TRBD2. The CDR3 covers 13 residues. Germline values: CDR1 SQVTM, CDR2 ANQGSEA. The junction had 7 bases not matched to a gene; V was cut back by 4 bases and J by 4 bases. CDR3 protein: CSVVLAGAYEQYF. The CDR3 region has the DNA TGCAGCGTTGTACTGGCGGGAGCATACGAGCAGTACTTC.

This clone was detected a few times. CDR3 DNA: TGTGCCAGCAGCTTGACGGGAGGGGGAGAGACCCAGTACTTC. Protein sequence: CASSLTGGGETQYF. V gene TRBV7-3 combines with J gene TRBJ2-5; 8 bases align to TRBD2. The CDR3 contains 14 residues. Germline CDR1 and CDR2: SGHTA and FQGTGA. J gave up 4 bases and V 3 bases, and 4 bases lay outside the gene matches.

The gene calls are TRBV2 and TRBJ2-1, with 10 bases that match TRBD2. Germline V gene sequence: CDR1 SNHLY, CDR2 FYNNEI. Trimming took 2 bases from V and 2 from J; bases not matched to a gene: 3. CDR3 length equals 16 residues. The CDR3 DNA follows: TGTGCCAGCAGTGAACCGACTAGCGGGCCCTACAATGAGCAGTTCTTC. Amino acid sequence: CASSEPTSGPYNEQFF. The whole variable domain, remainder taken from reference TRBV2 and TRBJ2-1, is EPEVTQTPSHQVTQMGQEVILRCVPISNHLYFYWYRQILGQKVEFLVSFYNNEISEKSEIFDDQFSVERPDGSNFTLKIRSTKLEDSAMYFCASSEPTSGPYNEQFFGPGTRLTVL.

The chain joins TRBV28 to TRBJ1-2; TRBD1 agrees at 9 bases. J gave up 3 bases and V 6 bases, and 5 bases lay outside the gene matches. Germline V lookup: CDR1 MDHEN, CDR2 SYDVKM. CDR3 size: 14 residues. CDR3 region: CASSTGGFDYGYTF. CDR3 nucleotide sequence: TGTGCCAGCAGCACAGGGGGCTTCGACTATGGCTACACCTTC.

J is TRBJ2-1 and V is TRBV7-8, with 7 positions matching TRBD1. Germline trimming cut 5 bases from V and 4 bases from J; bases unmatched to any gene: 8. The CDR3 contains 15 residues. Germline-derived CDR1 and CDR2 are SGHVS and FQNEAQ. DNA of the CDR3: TGTGCCAGCAGCCGTGGGACAGTAATGTACAATGAGCAGTTCTTC. Translating gives CASSRGTVMYNEQFF.

The V call is TRBV9, the J call TRBJ2-6; D gene uncertain. V lost 4 bases and J 0 bases, leaving 11 bases between the germline ends. CDR1 and CDR2 from the germline V gene are SGDLS and YYNGEE. This CDR3 is 16 amino acids long. This CDR3 is CASSPHQVSGANVLTF. CDR3 bases: TGTGCCAGCAGCCCACACCAGGTCTCTGGGGCCAACGTCCTGACTTTC.

The genes are TRBV5-6 and TRBJ2-1; weak D call: TRBD2 (6 bases). CDR1 is SGHDT and CDR2 is YYEEEE in the germline V gene. The V gene lost 3 bases and the J gene lost 5 bases, with 12 bases spanning the gap. This CDR3 is 14 amino acids long. The DNA of the CDR3 is TGTGCCAGCAGCTCGATTTGGGGGGACAATGAGCAGTTCTTC. Its translation: CASSSIWGDNEQFF.

The chain employs TRBV7-3 and TRBJ2-2, with 11 bases aligning to TRBD2. Per the germline V gene, CDR1 is SGHTA and CDR2 is FQGTGA. With 5 bases clipped from V and 4 bases from J, the junction kept 3 bases outside the gene matches. This CDR3 spans 15 amino acids. As DNA, the CDR3 is TGTGCCAGCAGCCGGGGACTAGCGGCCACCGGGGAGCTGTTTTTT. Amino acid sequence: CASSRGLAATGELFF.

The chain has TRBV9 and TRBJ2-5; D is perhaps TRBD1 (5 bases). The CDR3 is 15 amino acids. Trimming removed 4 bases from V and 5 bases from J, with 18 bases in between. The germline V gene encodes CDR1 SGDLS and CDR2 YYNGEE. DNA for the CDR3: TGTGCCAGCAGCTCCGAAAGGGGCTTGAGGGAGACCCAGTACTTC. Amino acids: CASSSERGLRETQYF.

The sample holds a few counts of this clone. The chain couples TRBV10-3 to TRBJ2-1; 10 bases are a match to TRBD1. The J segment lost 7 bases and the V segment lost 6 bases, leaving 6 bases of the junction unmatched. The CDR3 spans 14 residues. Germline assignment: CDR1 ENHRY and CDR2 SYGVKD. CDR3 loop: CAISPGTGENEQFF. The CDR3 DNA follows: TGTGCCATCAGCCCCGGGACAGGGGAAAATGAGCAGTTCTTC.

This clone was counted once. The rearrangement uses TRBV14 and TRBJ2-1; 10 bases line up with TRBD1. Germline loops: CDR1 SGHDN, CDR2 FVKESK. The V segment lost 4 bases and the J segment 9 bases; nucleotides outside the gene matches: 3. This CDR3 has 13 residues. This chain's CDR3 is CASSRQGAGEQFF. Here the CDR3 DNA reads TGTGCCAGCAGCCGACAGGGGGCAGGTGAGCAGTTCTTC.

J is TRBJ2-5 and V is TRBV11-2; no clear D gene. Germline CDR1 and CDR2: SGHAT and FQNNGV. CDR3 length: 13 residues. Trimming removed 2 bases from V and 1 base from J, with 5 bases in between. This CDR3 is CASSLSVQETQYF. The CDR3 DNA follows: TGTGCCAGCAGCTTATCGGTCCAAGAGACCCAGTACTTC. The complete variable domain, with remaining parts taken from reference TRBV11-2 and TRBJ2-5, reads EAGVAQSPRYKIIEKRQSVAFWCNPISGHATLYWYQQILGQGPKLLIQFQNNGVVDDSQLPKDRFSAERLKGVDSTLKIQPAKLEDSAVYLCASSLSVQETQYFGPGTRLLVL.

This clone was observed once. The chain couples TRBV10-3 to TRBJ2-1, with TRBD2 matching 10 bases. The CDR3 sequence is 15 residues long. Trimming cost V 7 bases and J 0 bases; bases outside gene matches: 3. CDR1 is ENHRY, CDR2 SYGVKD, per germline. The CDR3 loop reads CAIKASGSSYNEQFF. The CDR3 DNA is TGTGCCATCAAAGCTAGCGGGAGCTCCTACAATGAGCAGTTCTTC.

This chain links TRBV19 with TRBJ1-1; D not resolved. V was clipped by 0 bases and J by 3 bases, with 17 bases between them. CDR1 LNHDA and CDR2 SQIVND come from the germline V gene (reference sequence). This CDR3 is 17 amino acids long. The CDR3 region has the DNA TGTGCCAGTAGTATAGACAACGTTTTGTACAGTGACACTGAAGCTTTCTTT. This translates into CASSIDNVLYSDTEAFF.

The CDR3 region is CASSSQGTGVNTQYF. Here the CDR3 DNA reads TGTGCCAGCAGCAGCCAGGGGACAGGGGTAAATACGCAGTATTTT. This chain links TRBV28 with TRBJ2-3; 10 bases are a match to TRBD1. CDR1 and CDR2 (germline): MDHEN, SYDVKM. V dropped 6 bases and J dropped 7; count of bases not matched to a gene: 10. The length of the CDR3 is 15 residues.

The chain combines TRBV28 with TRBJ1-1, with D unresolved. The length of the CDR3 is 11 residues. Germline CDR1 is MDHEN and CDR2 is SYDVKM. V was cut by 1 base and J by 7 bases, with 4 bases left in between. The CDR3 nucleotides are TGTGCCAGCAGTTTATACGGTGAAGCTTTCTTT. This translates into CASSLYGEAFF.

The chain links TRBV14 to TRBJ2-1; D may be TRBD2 (6 bases). The CDR3 extends over 17 amino acids. V was cut by 0 bases and J by 2 bases, with 14 bases left in between. Looked up from germline, CDR1 is SGHDN and CDR2 is FVKESK. CDR3 nucleotide sequence: TGTGCCAGCAGCCAAGATCGAGGGGCGGGACCCTACAATGAGCAGTTCTTC. Translation: CASSQDRGAGPYNEQFF.

The chain uses TRBV7-9 and TRBJ2-3; the D is unclear. Trimming shortened V by 5 bases and J by 4 bases, and 10 bases separated the two germline ends. The germline V gene has CDR1 SEHNR and CDR2 FQNEAQ (reference sequence). The CDR3 covers 13 residues. Written as DNA, the CDR3 is TGTGCCAGCAGCCCCCTAGGAGCAGATACGCAGTATTTT. This sequence encodes CASSPLGADTQYF.

The chain links TRBV6-6 to TRBJ2-7; 7 bases are shared with TRBD1. Germline V gene lookup returns CDR1 MNHNY and CDR2 SVGAGI (reference sequence). The V segment lost 11 bases and the J segment 2 bases; nucleotides outside the gene matches: 12. The length of the CDR3 is 14 residues. The CDR3 bases are TGTGCCTCGCAGGATGGGGACAGAACCTACGAGCAGTACTTC. Amino acid sequence: CASQDGDRTYEQYF.

V usage is TRBV30 and J usage is TRBJ2-7; maybe TRBD2 (5 bases). V was trimmed by 3 bases and J by 0 bases, leaving 9 bases between them. Germline CDR1 reads GTSNPN; CDR2 reads SVGIG (reference sequence). The CDR3 loop spans 13 amino acids. CDR3 in amino acids: CAWRGSSSYEQYF. For the CDR3, the DNA is TGTGCCTGGAGAGGGAGTAGCTCCTACGAGCAGTACTTC.

The chain has TRBV4-2 and TRBJ2-1; a possible D gene is TRBD2 (7 bases). The CDR3 totals 15 residues. V gave up 0 bases and J gave up 5 bases, with 11 bases separating them. CDR1 is LGHNA, CDR2 YNFKEQ, per germline. DNA of the CDR3: TGTGCCAGCAGCCAAGAAGGGGGGAGGGACAATGAGCAGTTCTTC. Translating it yields CASSQEGGRDNEQFF.

This clone was observed a handful of times. This chain uses TRBV5-1 with TRBJ1-4, with TRBD1 as a possible D gene (5 bases). CDR3 length equals 14 residues. Germline CDR1 SGHRS, CDR2 YFSETQ. Trimming cost V 0 bases and J 5 bases, with 8 bases left between them. CDR3 protein: CASSLDRRNEKLFF. DNA of the CDR3: TGCGCCAGCAGCTTGGACAGGAGAAATGAAAAACTGTTTTTT.

This chain uses TRBV7-2 with TRBJ1-4; D not resolved. CDR3 length: 15 residues. CDR1 is SGHTA and CDR2 is FQGNSA in the germline V gene. Trimming took 0 bases from V and 6 from J, leaving 11 bases between them. In DNA, the CDR3 is TGTGCCAGCAGCTTAGCGCGAACAGTCGATGAAAAACTGTTTTTT. Translating it yields CASSLARTVDEKLFF.